The rows below give T cell receptor beta chains drawn from one sample of a study of T cell changes during pregnancy in multiple sclerosis. Sequencing used immunoSEQ multiplex PCR; TCRdb keeps in-frame clones, though not all of them. The sample yields some 50,000 clones, 92% seen once. The specimen was CD4+ T cells from peripheral blood mononuclear cells, collected in the second trimester of pregnancy. Receptors originate from a female donor with multiple sclerosis, enrolled in a pregnancy study. Each CDR3 is given with its conserved first and last residue. Each record gives: clone size, V gene, CDR3 length, D gene, J gene, CDR3 DNA, CDR3 protein. The D gene is left open where the match is weak. For some rows the clone size is stated as once, few or many, or as a class when expanded; others skip it.

abundance: .; v_gene: TRBV5-4; len: 15; d_gene: .; j_gene: TRBJ2-3; CDR3nt: TGTGCCAGCAGCTTGACCGGGAGCCGCACAGATACGCAGTATTTT; CDR3aa: CASSLTGSRTDTQYF
abundance: .; v_gene: TRBV10-3; len: 14; d_gene: .; j_gene: TRBJ2-2; CDR3nt: TGTGCCACGGCAGGGGTTGGCGAAACCGGGGAGCTGTTTTTT; CDR3aa: CATAGVGETGELFF
abundance: .; v_gene: TRBV19; len: 14; d_gene: TRBD1; j_gene: TRBJ1-3; CDR3nt: TGTGCCAGTAGTTGGGACAGGGGAAGAAACACCATATATTTT; CDR3aa: CASSWDRGRNTIYF
abundance: .; v_gene: TRBV9; len: 16; d_gene: .; j_gene: TRBJ2-3; CDR3nt: TGTGCCAGCAGCGTAGGCGTGGGGGCTGGGACAGATACGCAGTATTTT; CDR3aa: CASSVGVGAGTDTQYF
abundance: .; v_gene: TRBV11-1; len: 18; d_gene: TRBD1; j_gene: TRBJ2-7; CDR3nt: TGTGCCAGCAGCTTAGACGGGACAGGGGTATTTTTTCCCTACGAGCAGTACTTC; CDR3aa: CASSLDGTGVFFPYEQYF
abundance: .; v_gene: TRBV6-1; len: 16; d_gene: .; j_gene: TRBJ1-4; CDR3nt: TGTGCCAGCAGTGACGGCCCGGGACGGGGGGTGAAAAAACTGTTTTTT; CDR3aa: CASSDGPGRGVKKLFF
abundance: .; v_gene: TRBV6-9; len: 15; d_gene: .; j_gene: TRBJ1-3; CDR3nt: TGTGCCAGCAGTTACCAGGAGGGGTTAGGAAACACCATATATTTT; CDR3aa: CASSYQEGLGNTIYF
abundance: .; v_gene: TRBV7-2; len: 18; d_gene: TRBD2; j_gene: TRBJ2-5; CDR3nt: TGTGCCAGCAGCCCCCCACCACGACTAGCGGGCCTCCAAGAGACCCAGTACTTC; CDR3aa: CASSPPPRLAGLQETQYF
abundance: once; v_gene: TRBV14; len: 14; d_gene: .; j_gene: TRBJ1-4; CDR3nt: TGTGCCAGCAGCCAGTGGGGCGGTAATGAAAAACTGTTTTTT; CDR3aa: CASSQWGGNEKLFF
abundance: .; v_gene: TRBV4-2; len: 14; d_gene: .; j_gene: TRBJ2-6; CDR3nt: TGTGCCAGCGAGCCCGGGTCTGGGGCCAACGTCCTGACTTTC; CDR3aa: CASEPGSGANVLTF
abundance: .; v_gene: TRBV19; len: 14; d_gene: TRBD2; j_gene: TRBJ2-5; CDR3nt: TGTGCCGGAAGACTAGCGGGGCTCCAAGAGACCCAGTACTTC; CDR3aa: CAGRLAGLQETQYF
abundance: .; v_gene: TRBV29-1; len: 13; d_gene: TRBD1; j_gene: TRBJ1-2; CDR3nt: TGCAGCGTCCCGGGACAGGGGGAGGGTGGCTACACCTTC; CDR3aa: CSVPGQGEGGYTF
abundance: once; v_gene: TRBV27; len: 13; d_gene: TRBD1; j_gene: TRBJ1-2; CDR3nt: TGTGCCAGCAGGCATACAGGGGACTTTGGCTACACCTTC; CDR3aa: CASRHTGDFGYTF
abundance: .; v_gene: TRBV7-8; len: 16; d_gene: TRBD1; j_gene: TRBJ1-2; CDR3nt: TGTGCCAGCAGCTTAGTGGGGACAGATTTTAACTATGGCTACACCTTC; CDR3aa: CASSLVGTDFNYGYTF
abundance: .; v_gene: TRBV5-4; len: 17; d_gene: TRBD2; j_gene: TRBJ2-7; CDR3nt: TGTGCCAGCAGCCCCAGGCAAGCGGGGGGGGTCCTGTACGAGCAGTACTTC; CDR3aa: CASSPRQAGGVLYEQYF
abundance: .; v_gene: TRBV6-6; len: 16; d_gene: .; j_gene: TRBJ1-6; CDR3nt: TGTGCCAGCAGTGGGGATCGGGGGAGCTATAATTCACCCCTCCACTTT; CDR3aa: CASSGDRGSYNSPLHF
abundance: .; v_gene: TRBV27; len: 12; d_gene: TRBD1; j_gene: TRBJ1-1; CDR3nt: TGTGCCAGCACTGGTACAGGGGGCGAAGCTTTCTTT; CDR3aa: CASTGTGGEAFF
abundance: .; v_gene: TRBV27; len: 16; d_gene: .; j_gene: TRBJ1-6; CDR3nt: TGTGCCAGCAGTTTAACTCGGGATTCCTATAATTCACCCCTCCACTTT; CDR3aa: CASSLTRDSYNSPLHF
abundance: .; v_gene: TRBV6-5; len: 15; d_gene: TRBD1; j_gene: TRBJ1-6; CDR3nt: TGTGCCAGCAGCCCCACCGGGACAGGGGATTCACCCCTCCACTTT; CDR3aa: CASSPTGTGDSPLHF
abundance: .; v_gene: TRBV7-3; len: 15; d_gene: .; j_gene: TRBJ2-5; CDR3nt: TGTGCCAGCAGCTTAAGTTTGGGGGGTCGCGAGACCCAGTACTTC; CDR3aa: CASSLSLGGRETQYF
abundance: .; v_gene: TRBV2; len: 15; d_gene: .; j_gene: TRBJ1-2; CDR3nt: TGTGCCAGCAGTGAAGTGGCAGGCTGGGACTATGGCTACACCTTC; CDR3aa: CASSEVAGWDYGYTF
abundance: .; v_gene: TRBV6-5; len: 15; d_gene: .; j_gene: TRBJ1-2; CDR3nt: TGTGCCAGCAGTACCCCCGGCGGGGGCGATTATGGCTACACCTTC; CDR3aa: CASSTPGGGDYGYTF
abundance: .; v_gene: TRBV4-1; len: 17; d_gene: TRBD2; j_gene: TRBJ2-1; CDR3nt: TGCGCCAGCAGCTCTCGGACTAGCGGGAGGGCCCACAATGAGCAGTTCTTC; CDR3aa: CASSSRTSGRAHNEQFF
abundance: once; v_gene: TRBV5-1; len: 14; d_gene: .; j_gene: TRBJ2-5; CDR3nt: TGCGCCAGCAGCTTGGAGGCGGAAGCCGAGACCCAGTACTTC; CDR3aa: CASSLEAEAETQYF
abundance: .; v_gene: TRBV7-2; len: 14; d_gene: TRBD1; j_gene: TRBJ1-2; CDR3nt: TGTGCCAGCAGCTTAGGGGACAGGAACTATGGCTACACCTTC; CDR3aa: CASSLGDRNYGYTF
abundance: .; v_gene: TRBV27; len: 15; d_gene: .; j_gene: TRBJ1-5; CDR3nt: TGTGCCAGCAGTTACCCGGGACATCTAAATCAGCCCCAGCATTTT; CDR3aa: CASSYPGHLNQPQHF
abundance: .; v_gene: TRBV19; len: 14; d_gene: TRBD2; j_gene: TRBJ2-7; CDR3nt: TGTGCCAGTACCCCGGGGGGGTATACGAACGAGCAGTACTTC; CDR3aa: CASTPGGYTNEQYF
abundance: .; v_gene: TRBV6-6; len: 15; d_gene: .; j_gene: TRBJ1-1; CDR3nt: TGTGCCAGCAGTTCCCCGCGCGGGATGGACACTGAAGCTTTCTTT; CDR3aa: CASSSPRGMDTEAFF
abundance: .; v_gene: TRBV5-4; len: 17; d_gene: TRBD2; j_gene: TRBJ2-1; CDR3nt: TGTGCCAGCAGCGCCTCAACGGGACTAGCGGGAGACAATGAGCAGTTCTTC; CDR3aa: CASSASTGLAGDNEQFF
abundance: .; v_gene: TRBV6-6; len: 15; d_gene: TRBD2; j_gene: TRBJ2-7; CDR3nt: TGTGCCAGCAGCCCTGGACTAGCGGGACCCTACGAGCAGTACTTC; CDR3aa: CASSPGLAGPYEQYF
abundance: .; v_gene: TRBV30; len: 17; d_gene: .; j_gene: TRBJ2-7; CDR3nt: TGTGCCTGGAGTCGGCTAGGATCAACCCCTGCCCCCTACGAGCAGTACTTC; CDR3aa: CAWSRLGSTPAPYEQYF
abundance: .; v_gene: TRBV30; len: 15; d_gene: .; j_gene: TRBJ1-5; CDR3nt: TGTGCCTGGAGTACGACTCCTTATAGCAATCAGCCCCAGCATTTT; CDR3aa: CAWSTTPYSNQPQHF
abundance: .; v_gene: TRBV19; len: 15; d_gene: TRBD1; j_gene: TRBJ1-6; CDR3nt: TGTGCCAGTAGTGTTCAGGGGGCTGGGAATTCACCCCTCCACTTT; CDR3aa: CASSVQGAGNSPLHF
abundance: .; v_gene: TRBV5-6; len: 14; d_gene: TRBD2; j_gene: TRBJ2-3; CDR3nt: TGTGCCAGCAGCTTAGCGGGGAAGGAAGATACGCAGTATTTT; CDR3aa: CASSLAGKEDTQYF
abundance: .; v_gene: TRBV5-1; len: 13; d_gene: .; j_gene: TRBJ2-5; CDR3nt: TGCGCCAGCAGCTTGGGGGCCGTGGAGACCCAGTACTTC; CDR3aa: CASSLGAVETQYF
abundance: .; v_gene: TRBV5-4; len: 15; d_gene: .; j_gene: TRBJ2-5; CDR3nt: TGTGCCAGCAGCTTGCCAGGGCGTTTGGCCGAGACCCAGTACTTC; CDR3aa: CASSLPGRLAETQYF
abundance: .; v_gene: TRBV2; len: 14; d_gene: .; j_gene: TRBJ2-2; CDR3nt: TGTGCCAGCAGTGAAGGATTTTCAGCCGGGGAGCTGTTTTTT; CDR3aa: CASSEGFSAGELFF
abundance: .; v_gene: TRBV30; len: 13; d_gene: .; j_gene: TRBJ2-7; CDR3nt: TGTGCCTGGAGCCAACAGGGCCCTCCTGAGCAGTACTTC; CDR3aa: CAWSQQGPPEQYF
abundance: .; v_gene: TRBV30; len: 13; d_gene: TRBD1; j_gene: TRBJ1-2; CDR3nt: TGTGCCTGGACAGGGGGGTCAATCTATGGCTACACCTTC; CDR3aa: CAWTGGSIYGYTF
abundance: .; v_gene: TRBV5-1; len: 15; d_gene: TRBD2; j_gene: TRBJ2-3; CDR3nt: TGCGCCAGCAGCTTGGATCGGGGGGGCACAGATACGCAGTATTTT; CDR3aa: CASSLDRGGTDTQYF
abundance: .; v_gene: TRBV7-8; len: 16; d_gene: TRBD1; j_gene: TRBJ1-5; CDR3nt: TGTGCCAGCAGCTTAGGCACCAGGGGGGGCAATCAGCCCCAGCATTTT; CDR3aa: CASSLGTRGGNQPQHF
abundance: .; v_gene: TRBV9; len: 13; d_gene: .; j_gene: TRBJ2-1; CDR3nt: TGTGCCAGCAGCGTAGCGGGGAGAAATGAGCAGTTCTTC; CDR3aa: CASSVAGRNEQFF
abundance: .; v_gene: TRBV18; len: 13; d_gene: .; j_gene: TRBJ1-2; CDR3nt: TGTGCCAGCTCACCCCAGGAATGGGTTGGCTACACCTTC; CDR3aa: CASSPQEWVGYTF
abundance: few; v_gene: TRBV2; len: 14; d_gene: TRBD1; j_gene: TRBJ1-5; CDR3nt: TGTGCCAGCAGAGGAGGGACAGGGAATCAGCCCCAGCATTTT; CDR3aa: CASRGGTGNQPQHF